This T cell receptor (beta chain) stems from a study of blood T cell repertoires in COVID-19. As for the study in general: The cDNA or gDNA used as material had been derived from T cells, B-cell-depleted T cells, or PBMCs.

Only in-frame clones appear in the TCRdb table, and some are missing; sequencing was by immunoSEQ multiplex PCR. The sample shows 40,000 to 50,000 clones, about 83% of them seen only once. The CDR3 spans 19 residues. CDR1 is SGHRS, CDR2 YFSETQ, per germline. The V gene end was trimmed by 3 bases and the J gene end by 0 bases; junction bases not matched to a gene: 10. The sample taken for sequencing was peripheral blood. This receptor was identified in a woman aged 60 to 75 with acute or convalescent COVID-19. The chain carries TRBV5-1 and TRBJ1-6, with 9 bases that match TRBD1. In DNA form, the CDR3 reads TGCGCCAGCAGCTGCCGGGACAGGGCCTTCAGCTCCTATAATTCACCCCTCCACTTT. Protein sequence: CASSCRDRAFSSYNSPLHF.